This T cell receptor (beta chain) was identified during a study of blood T cell repertoires in COVID-19. Study details: Some COVID-19 samples were acute and others convalescent; all came from the United States, Italy and Spain. The analysed material was cDNA or gDNA that came from T cells, B-cell-depleted T cells, or PBMCs.

The CDR3 runs 17 residues. The germline V gene encodes CDR1 SGHRS and CDR2 YFSETQ. The trim removed 3 bases at V and 6 bases at J, leaving 12 bases unmatched. Per the authors' pipeline: Amplification from reference gene primers served as the basis for estimated nucleated cell counts. Clones were sequenced by immunoSEQ multiplex PCR, and TCRdb holds only the in-frame ones, with some missing. For V, J and clone size, that table is used; D and trimming come from the DNA. Among about 330,000 clones, 80% to 90% were seen once, and the ten largest hold over 4%. This chain joins TRBV5-1 and TRBJ1-2; TRBD1 matches at 12 bases. This sequence was found in a woman in her twenties or thirties who had recovered from COVID-19. Specimen: PBMCs or T cells enriched from blood (not recorded which). In nucleotides, the CDR3 is TGCGCCAGCAGCTACTCCCGGGACAGGGGGCGCCGCGATGGCTACACCTTC. Translated: CASSYSRDRGRRDGYTF.